This T cell receptor (beta chain) was profiled in a study of identical twins. Whole-study findings and limits: There was more out-of-frame TCR alpha sharing in monozygotic twins than models estimated.

This clonotype came up many times. What it recognizes is unknown. Using its own MiXCR run on the 5' RACE reads, TCRdb lists one record per CDR3 protein. The data contain hundreds of thousands of distinct CDR3 sequences, roughly 6% of them singletons. With V trimmed by 2 bases and J by 1 base, 1 base remained unmatched. The CDR3 contains 15 residues. This sequence was found in a man between 18 and 29 years old in good health. Sequencing used naive T cells sorted from blood. This chain links TRBV12-3 or TRBV12-4 with TRBJ1-3, with 8 bases aligning to TRBD1. Written as DNA, the CDR3 is TGTGCCAGCAGTTTACACAGGGGGTCTGGAAACACCATATATTTT. It specifies CASSLHRGSGNTIYF.